The 2 T cell receptor beta chains presented below share a single source sample, sequenced in a study of T cell responses to AZD1222 COVID-19 vaccine. Libraries were prepared by immunoSEQ multiplex PCR; TCRdb keeps only in-frame clonotypes and omits some of them. The sample includes fewer than 100,000 clones, over 85% of them seen just once. Sequenced material: peripheral blood, taken on day 0 of AZD1222 vaccination. The receptors shown here come from an adult in good health.

The chain recombines TRBV2 with TRBJ1-2; 11 nucleotides match TRBD1. The J segment lost 6 bases and the V segment lost 9 bases, leaving 6 bases of the junction unmatched. The CDR3 contains 13 residues. The germline V gene encodes CDR1 SNHLY and CDR2 FYNNEI. The CDR3 region has the DNA TGTGCCAGGGCGGGACAGGGGGTTGATGGCTACACCTTC. Translating gives CARAGQGVDGYTF.

J is TRBJ1-1 and V is TRBV7-9, with a tentative D call TRBD1 (6 bases). CDR1 is SEHNR, CDR2 FQNEAQ, per germline (reference sequence). This CDR3 spans 16 amino acids. The ends were cut back, 1 base at V and 1 base at J, with 13 bases in the middle. The CDR3 sequence: CASSLVPDSSNTEAFF. The DNA for the CDR3 is TGTGCCAGCAGCTTAGTTCCGGACAGCTCGAACACTGAAGCTTTCTTT.